The 32 T cell receptor beta chains given below trace back to one sample, sequenced in a study of technical replicates of blood from several donors. Some clones are missing from TCRdb's copy, which holds only in-frame ones; the method was immunoSEQ multiplex PCR. Among about 98,000 clones listed, approximately 94% were seen once. The specimen sequenced was T cells isolated from PBMCs. These receptors originate from a human donor in good health.

The J gene is TRBJ2-7, the V gene TRBV7-2; 7 positions agree with TRBD1. CDR3 length: 14 residues. After removal of 5 bases from V and 2 bases from J, the junction contained 6 bases not matched to a gene. CDR1 is SGHTA, CDR2 FQGNSA, per germline. CDR3 DNA: TGTGCCAGCAGCCACCCCGGGACAGCCTACGAGCAGTACTTC. As protein: CASSHPGTAYEQYF.

The chain recombines TRBV15 with TRBJ2-1, with a possible D match to TRBD2 (6 bases). Germline-derived CDR1 and CDR2 are LNHNV and YYDKDF (reference sequence). There are 13 residues in the CDR3. Trimming shortened V by 0 bases and J by 8 bases, and 8 bases separated the two germline ends. The CDR3 DNA sequence: TGTGCCACCAGCAGAGATAGGAGGGATGAGCAGTTCTTC. Translation gives CATSRDRRDEQFF.

The CDR3 region is CASSLGTSGVYNEQFF. CDR3 DNA: TGCGCCAGCAGCTTGGGCACTAGCGGGGTATACAATGAGCAGTTCTTC. The chain joins TRBV5-1 to TRBJ2-1; TRBD2 aligns across 10 bases. The CDR3 is made up of 16 amino acids. The germline V gene encodes CDR1 SGHRS and CDR2 YFSETQ. Trimming took 0 bases from V and 4 from J; bases not matched to a gene: 4. Full variable domain (rest looked up from reference TRBV5-1 and TRBJ2-1): KAGVTQTPRYLIKTRGQQVTLSCSPISGHRSVSWYQQTPGQGLQFLFEYFSETQRNKGNFPGRFSGRQFSNSRSEMNVSTLELGDSALYLCASSLGTSGVYNEQFFGPGTRLTVL.

Only one count was recorded for this clone. This chain links TRBV19 with TRBJ2-5, with D possibly being TRBD2 (5 bases). The CDR3 length is 13 residues. Germline V gene lookup returns CDR1 LNHDA and CDR2 SQIVND (reference sequence). The ends were cut back, 5 bases at V and 6 bases at J, with 13 bases in the middle. The CDR3 loop reads CASSAEGRKTQYF. The CDR3 coding sequence is TGTGCCAGTAGTGCAGAGGGTCGAAAGACCCAGTACTTC.

The genes are TRBV7-9 and TRBJ2-3; the D gene is possibly TRBD1 (5 bases). CDR1 SEHNR and CDR2 FQNEAQ come from the germline V gene (reference sequence). Trimming left V 5 bases short and J 2 bases short, with 17 bases between. CDR3 size: 16 residues. The CDR3 protein is CASSEQWGSTTDTQYF. The DNA for the CDR3 is TGTGCCAGCAGCGAGCAATGGGGCTCCACCACAGATACGCAGTATTTT.

CDR3 amino acids: CASSQGDFGDTQYF. The CDR3 bases are TGCGCCAGCAGCCAGGGGGACTTCGGAGATACGCAGTATTTT. V and J are TRBV5-1 and TRBJ2-3; maybe TRBD1 (7 bases). The CDR3 covers 14 residues. Trimming stripped 4 bases from V and 5 bases from J, with 14 bases between. Germline V gene sequence: CDR1 SGHRS, CDR2 YFSETQ.

V gene TRBV5-1 combines with J gene TRBJ2-5, with 7 bases matching TRBD2. This CDR3 has 15 amino acids. Germline-derived CDR1 and CDR2 are SGHRS and YFSETQ. Unmatched junction bases numbered 4, after V lost 2 bases and J lost 0 bases. The chain's CDR3 is CASSFDRGDQETQYF. As DNA, the CDR3 is TGCGCCAGCAGCTTCGATCGGGGGGACCAAGAGACCCAGTACTTC.

As DNA, the CDR3 is TGTGCCAGCAGTTTAGTCGGGACAGGGGAGGTCAAAAACATTCAGTACTTC. Translating gives CASSLVGTGEVKNIQYF. The chain joins TRBV27 to TRBJ2-4; 10 bases align to TRBD1. Per the germline V gene, CDR1 is MNHEY and CDR2 is SMNVEV (reference sequence). This CDR3 spans 17 amino acids. V was pared by 2 bases and J by 3 bases, with 7 bases of the junction left unmatched.

V and J are TRBV2 and TRBJ2-5; 8 nucleotides line up with TRBD2. From germline, CDR1 is SNHLY and CDR2 FYNNEI. V trimming: 8 bases; J trimming: 5 bases; junction bases outside the gene matches: 13. CDR3 length equals 15 residues. The CDR3 DNA reads as TGTGCCAGCGGGAGCGGGAGCGGGTCGGGGGAGACCCAGTACTTC. Encoded protein: CASGSGSGSGETQYF.

On this clone itself: This same CDR3 is encoded by further DNA sequences in the sample. V is TRBV28 and J is TRBJ1-5; D gene unclear. Germline CDR1 reads MDHEN; CDR2 reads SYDVKM. This CDR3 comprises 12 residues. Trimming took 5 bases from V and 3 from J, leaving 5 bases between them. The CDR3 reads CASSPSNQPQHF. CDR3 DNA: TGTGCCAGCAGTCCCTCCAATCAGCCCCAGCATTTT.

V is TRBV4-1 and J is TRBJ2-1; the D gene is possibly TRBD2 (6 bases). There are 14 residues in the CDR3. CDR1 and CDR2 from the germline V gene are MGHRA and YSYEKL. V lost 4 bases and J 7 bases, leaving 14 bases between the germline ends. For the CDR3, the DNA is TGCGCCAGCAGCCGGGCGTTAGCGGTTAATGAGCAGTTCTTC. Amino acids: CASSRALAVNEQFF.

The genes are TRBV25-1 and TRBJ2-1; perhaps TRBD1 as D (6 bases). V lost 3 bases and J lost 1, with 13 bases in between. The germline CDR1 and CDR2 sequences are MGHDK and SYGVNS. The CDR3 sequence is 16 residues long. The DNA for the CDR3 is TGTGCCAGCAGTGATCGGACAGTGGAATCCTACAATGAGCAGTTCTTC. Residues: CASSDRTVESYNEQFF. The complete variable domain, with remaining parts taken from reference TRBV25-1 and TRBJ2-1, reads EADIYQTPRYLVIGTGKKITLECSQTMGHDKMYWYQQDPGMELHLIHYSYGVNSTEKGDLSSESTVSRIRTEHFPLTLESARPSHTSQYLCASSDRTVESYNEQFFGPGTRLTVL.

The chain employs TRBV4-1 and TRBJ1-1, with D perhaps matching TRBD1 (5 bases). The CDR3 is made up of 17 amino acids. The ends were cut back, 6 bases at V and 1 base at J, with 21 bases in the middle. Germline V CDR1 and CDR2: MGHRA, YSYEKL. CDR3 DNA sequence: TGCGCCAGCAGGCACACAGTATCGACAGTTCAGAACACTGAAGCTTTCTTT. Amino acids: CASRHTVSTVQNTEAFF.

This chain connects TRBV11-3 to TRBJ2-1; TRBD2 matches 7 bases. J was trimmed by 3 bases and V by 3 bases; bases with no gene match: 2. This CDR3 region has 14 residues. Germline V gene sequence: CDR1 SGHNT, CDR2 YENEEA. The chain's CDR3 is CASSFSGNYNEQFF. The DNA for the CDR3 is TGTGCCAGCAGCTTCAGCGGGAACTACAATGAGCAGTTCTTC. Full variable domain (outside the CDR3, taken from reference TRBV11-3 and TRBJ2-1): EAGVVQSPRYKIIEKKQPVAFWCNPISGHNTLYWYLQNLGQGPELLIRYENEEAVDDSQLPKDRFSAERLKGVDSTLKIQPAELGDSAVYLCASSFSGNYNEQFFGPGTRLTVL.

The chain is built from TRBV2 and TRBJ1-4; 7 nucleotides align to TRBD1. V was clipped by 7 bases and J by 2 bases; unmatched bases: 4. The CDR3 covers 14 residues. Germline-derived CDR1 and CDR2 are SNHLY and FYNNEI. DNA for the CDR3: TGTGCCAGCATACCGGGACAGACTAATGAAAAACTGTTTTTT. Its protein product is CASIPGQTNEKLFF. Using reference TRBV2 and TRBJ1-4 for the parts outside the CDR3, the full variable domain is EPEVTQTPSHQVTQMGQEVILRCVPISNHLYFYWYRQILGQKVEFLVSFYNNEISEKSEIFDDQFSVERPDGSNFTLKIRSTKLEDSAMYFCASIPGQTNEKLFFGSGTQLSVL.

The genes are TRBV5-4 and TRBJ2-3; 9 bases agree with TRBD2. The V and J ends lost 4 bases and 1 base, in that order; junction bases with no gene match: 7. CDR1 and CDR2 from the germline V gene are SGHNT and YYREEE (reference sequence). This CDR3 contains 16 residues. For the CDR3, the DNA is TGTGCCAGCAGCGGAAAGCCTAGCGGGGGCACAGATACGCAGTATTTT. The encoded protein is CASSGKPSGGTDTQYF.

With regard to this clone: One end of the junction is discordant with germline, which a read error may explain. The chain carries TRBV6-6 and TRBJ2-5, with 7 bases matching TRBD1. The CDR3 totals 12 residues. From germline, CDR1 is MNHNY and CDR2 SVGAGI (reference sequence). CDR3 amino acids: CASRGQWEIQYF. The CDR3 region has the DNA TGTGCCAGCAGGGGACAGTGGGAGATCCAGTACTTC.

The chain links TRBV5-1 to TRBJ2-1, with D tentatively TRBD2 (6 bases). This CDR3 spans 14 amino acids. CDR1 is SGHRS and CDR2 is YFSETQ in the germline V gene. Trimming removed 4 bases from V and 5 bases from J, with 13 bases in between. CDR3 coding DNA: TGCGCCAGCAGCCCGGTGGGACTCCACAATGAGCAGTTCTTC. It codes for CASSPVGLHNEQFF.

This chain joins TRBV7-2 and TRBJ2-7, with D perhaps matching TRBD2 (6 bases). Germline V gene sequence: CDR1 SGHTA, CDR2 FQGNSA. The V end lost 0 bases, the J end lost 4 bases, and 10 bases lay between the germline ends. The CDR3 has 14 residues. The chain's CDR3 is CASSLALGRYEQYF. The CDR3 DNA reads as TGTGCCAGCAGCTTAGCACTAGGGAGGTACGAGCAGTACTTC.

The V and J genes are TRBV7-2 and TRBJ2-3; TRBD2 is a possible D gene (5 bases). Trimming stripped 3 bases from V and 4 bases from J, with 14 bases between. Per germline, CDR1 SGHTA and CDR2 FQGNSA. The CDR3 is 15 amino acids. The DNA for the CDR3 is TGTGCCAGCAGCTTGAATGACTACGCTTCAGATACGCAGTATTTT. Residues: CASSLNDYASDTQYF.

The chain combines TRBV25-1 with TRBJ1-1; TRBD1 might be the D (5 bases). CDR3 length: 15 residues. The V and J ends lost 3 bases and 1 base respectively, with 12 bases between them. CDR1 and CDR2 from the germline V gene are MGHDK and SYGVNS. Here the CDR3 reads CASSEDRGENTEAFF. CDR3 sequence (DNA): TGTGCCAGCAGTGAGGATCGGGGGGAGAACACTGAAGCTTTCTTT.

The chain has TRBV5-1 and TRBJ2-1; TRBD2 matches 14 bases. Unmatched junction bases numbered 0, after V lost 0 bases and J lost 7 bases. Germline V gene lookup returns CDR1 SGHRS and CDR2 YFSETQ. This CDR3 is 15 amino acids long. CDR3 sequence: CASSLGLAGGNEQFF. The DNA for the CDR3 is TGCGCCAGCAGCTTGGGACTAGCGGGGGGGAATGAGCAGTTCTTC.

This rearrangement joins TRBV4-2 to TRBJ1-4; TRBD1 agrees at 7 bases. Germline values: CDR1 LGHNA, CDR2 YNFKEQ. The CDR3 spans 15 residues. V dropped 2 bases and J dropped 10; count of bases not matched to a gene: 10. The CDR3, as DNA: TGTGCCAGCAGCCAATTAAGGGCCCAGGGGGGAAAACTGTTTTTT. It encodes CASSQLRAQGGKLFF.

The chain joins TRBV14 to TRBJ2-7, with a tentative D call TRBD2 (6 bases). The V end was cut by 0 bases, the J end by 0 bases, with 18 bases between. The CDR3 loop spans 18 amino acids. Germline CDR1 is SGHDN and CDR2 is FVKESK. The CDR3 nucleotides are TGTGCCAGCAGCCAAGATTGGGGAGTGCGGGGTTTCTCCTACGAGCAGTACTTC. This sequence encodes CASSQDWGVRGFSYEQYF.

This chain links TRBV6-6 with TRBJ2-1; TRBD2 might be the D (5 bases). CDR1 MNHNY and CDR2 SVGAGI come from the germline V gene (reference sequence). V dropped 4 bases and J dropped 4 bases, with 14 bases sitting between them. This CDR3 has 15 residues. The CDR3 region is CASSFGEAIYNEQFF. The DNA for the CDR3 is TGTGCCAGCAGTTTCGGGGAAGCGATATACAATGAGCAGTTCTTC.

The chain has TRBV2 and TRBJ2-5; maybe TRBD2 (6 bases). CDR1 is SNHLY and CDR2 is FYNNEI in the germline V gene. CDR3 length: 14 amino acids. V lost 1 base to trimming and J lost 10 bases, with 16 bases between them. The CDR3 loop is CASSEVPGDPGQYF. CDR3 DNA: TGTGCCAGCAGTGAAGTACCGGGGGACCCCGGCCAGTACTTC.

The V call is TRBV25-1, the J call TRBJ1-2; perhaps TRBD1 as D (6 bases). The germline V gene has CDR1 MGHDK and CDR2 SYGVNS. This CDR3 spans 13 amino acids. The V end was cut by 4 bases, the J end by 8 bases, with 14 bases between. CDR3 region: CASSVQGSDGYTF. The DNA of the CDR3 is TGTGCCAGCAGTGTACAGGGTTCGGACGGCTACACCTTC.

This chain links TRBV28 with TRBJ2-7; D might be TRBD2 (6 bases). The CDR3 is 17 amino acids. V was clipped by 1 base and J by 2 bases, with 18 bases between them. CDR1 and CDR2 from the germline V gene are MDHEN and SYDVKM. As DNA, the CDR3 is TGTGCCAGCAGTTTATACCTCAGGGACTCGCTGACCTACGAGCAGTACTTC. This encodes CASSLYLRDSLTYEQYF.

CDR3 sequence reads: CATSGQGFDSPLHF. The CDR3 coding sequence is TGTGCCACCTCGGGACAGGGATTTGATTCACCCCTCCACTTT. The chain joins TRBV6-5 to TRBJ1-6; 9 bases fit TRBD1. Germline V gives CDR1 MNHEY, CDR2 SVGAGI. The CDR3 runs to 14 residues. The V gene end was trimmed by 10 bases and the J gene end by 8 bases; junction bases not matched to a gene: 9.

The chain is built from TRBV27 and TRBJ1-6; weak D call: TRBD1 (6 bases). The germline CDR1 and CDR2 sequences are MNHEY and SMNVEV (reference sequence). Trimming removed 6 bases from V and 0 bases from J, with 18 bases in between. This CDR3 spans 18 amino acids. This CDR3 reads CASSRGQTYHSYNSPLHF. Here the CDR3 DNA reads TGTGCCAGCAGCCGTGGACAGACCTATCACTCCTATAATTCACCCCTCCACTTT.

Note on this clone: One junction end does not reproduce the germline sequence, and a read error may be involved. V usage is TRBV19 and J usage is TRBJ2-1, with TRBD2 matching over 11 bases. From germline, CDR1 is LNHDA and CDR2 SQIVND (reference sequence). The CDR3 totals 16 residues. The CDR3 bases are TGTGCCAGTAGCATAGCGGGAGGGACCCCCTACAATGAGCAGTTCTTC. It translates to CASSIAGGTPYNEQFF.

The genes are TRBV5-6 and TRBJ2-5; 15 bases are shared with TRBD2. The CDR3 length is 15 residues. The germline CDR1 and CDR2 sequences are SGHDT and YYEEEE. Trimming took 4 bases from V and 7 from J; bases not matched to a gene: 5. The DNA of the CDR3 is TGTGCCAGCAGCCCGGGACTAGCGGGAGGTCGGACCCAGTACTTC. Amino acids: CASSPGLAGGRTQYF.